This T cell receptor (beta chain) came from a study of T cell responses to AZD1222 COVID-19 vaccine. Study observations and caveats: At baseline, seropositivity was found in only a handful of AZD1222 recipients.

Trimming pared 4 bases from V and 3 bases from J, leaving 8 bases between. CDR3 length: 13 residues. Germline loops: CDR1 SGHNT, CDR2 YYREEE (reference sequence). Second-dose timings of about 4 or about 12 weeks were pooled. This table comes from immunoSEQ multiplex PCR, and its TCRdb copy is limited to in-frame clones, with some not included. In the table there are roughly 120,000 clones, 88% of which are singletons. This clone was recorded once. Antigen specificity is unknown. The clonotype was recovered from an adult who received the AZD1222 COVID-19 vaccine. This chain connects TRBV5-4 to TRBJ1-5; D not certain. Specimen: peripheral blood, collected 28 days after the second AZD1222 dose. The CDR3 DNA follows: TGTGCCAGCAGCGCAGAAGACAATCAGCCCCAGCATTTT. Its protein product is CASSAEDNQPQHF.